The 31 T cell receptor beta chains below come from one sample, sequenced in a study of breast tumors, draining lymph nodes, adjacent tissues. Samples came from axillary lymph nodes draining the breast cancer. A single record per CDR3 protein comes from TCRdb applying MiXCR to the multiplex PCR reads. The repertoire holds about 180,000 distinct CDR3 sequences, approximately 30% seen once, with 4% to 5.5% in the top ten. What was sequenced was axillary lymph node tissue. The receptor set was obtained from a female donor with breast cancer. Some clones in this sample may be carry-over from other donors' samples.

This chain uses TRBV27 with TRBJ2-5; 7 bases map to TRBD2. This CDR3 is 14 amino acids long. Per germline, CDR1 MNHEY and CDR2 SMNVEV (reference sequence). V was clipped by 6 bases and J by 7 bases; unmatched bases: 11. CDR3 nucleotides: TGTGCCAGCAGCCTCGGACCAGCGGGACGGACCCAGTACTTC. Translated: CASSLGPAGRTQYF.

This clonotype was seen a few times. This chain uses TRBV20-1 with TRBJ2-7, with no clear D. The CDR3 sequence is 14 residues long. The V end was cut by 5 bases, the J end by 6 bases, with 20 bases between. Germline V gene lookup returns CDR1 DFQATT and CDR2 SNEGSKA (reference sequence). CDR3 nucleotide sequence: TGCAGTGCTCCCCCTAGAGGAGAAACCTCCGAGCAGTACTTC. It translates to CSAPPRGETSEQYF.

A note on this clonotype: This CDR3 is missing its conserved last phenylalanine or tryptophan, likely due to a read error. CDR3 residues: CNAGDQSYEQYL. The CDR3 bases are TGCAATGCTGGGGACCAGTCCTACGAGCAGTACCTC. The V gene is TRBV20-1, the J gene TRBJ2-7; D possibly uses TRBD1 or TRBD2 (5 bases each). CDR3 length: 12 residues. Germline-derived CDR1 and CDR2 are DFQATT and SNEGSKA (reference sequence).

This clonotype was recorded many times. This chain uses TRBV13 with TRBJ2-5; D perhaps matches TRBD2 (6 bases). CDR1 is PRHDT, CDR2 FYEKMQ, per germline (reference sequence). The V end lost 5 bases, the J end lost 4 bases, and 17 bases lay between the germline ends. This CDR3 comprises 15 residues. This CDR3 reads CASSPLGVGGETQYF. The CDR3 bases are TGTGCCAGCAGCCCCCTAGGAGTGGGAGGAGAGACCCAGTACTTC.

In the case of this clonotype: This could be a read error, since a much larger clone is one nucleotide away. The chain couples TRBV11-2 to TRBJ2-5; maybe TRBD2 (6 bases). V was shortened by 8 bases and J by 5 bases, with 24 bases between the two germline ends. CDR1 and CDR2 (germline): SGHAT, FQNNGV. The CDR3 spans 16 residues. For the CDR3, the DNA is TGTGCCAGCCGCGTTGGGCGGGGACCCCAAGCGGAGACCCAGTACTTC. Residues: CASRVGRGPQAETQYF.

In this sample, this clonotype turned up many times. The CDR3 region is CASKERGPYNEQFF. The CDR3 DNA is TGTGCCAGTAAAGAGCGGGGGCCCTACAATGAGCAGTTCTTC. The V gene is TRBV19, the J gene TRBJ2-1; TRBD2 matches 8 bases. Germline V gives CDR1 LNHDA, CDR2 SQIVND (reference sequence). Trimming removed 7 bases from V and 2 bases from J; junction bases left unmatched: 4. The CDR3 runs to 14 residues.

This clonotype was observed at least ten times. This chain connects TRBV12-3 or TRBV12-4 to TRBJ2-1; D might be TRBD1 (6 bases). CDR3 length: 17 amino acids. The V end was cut by 8 bases, the J end by 0 bases, with 20 bases between. The CDR3 DNA is TGTGCCAGCCAGGGGCCAAGACAACTGAGCTCCTACAATGAGCAGTTCTTC. Translating it yields CASQGPRQLSSYNEQFF.

With respect to this clonotype: Given a much more abundant clone one base away, this may be a read error. The V call is TRBV6-1, the J call TRBJ2-7, with TRBD2 matching over 10 bases. The CDR3 has 12 amino acids. J gave up 8 bases and V 11 bases, and 9 bases lay outside the gene matches. Per the germline V gene, CDR1 is MNHNS and CDR2 is SASEGT. This CDR3 reads CALSKTSGKQYF. The CDR3 DNA reads as TGTGCCCTAAGCAAAACTAGCGGGAAGCAGTACTTC.

This clonotype has a count of ten or more. The rearrangement links TRBV4-2 to TRBJ1-2; a weak D match, TRBD1 (6 bases). The CDR3 is 18 amino acids. Trimming left V 0 bases short and J 6 bases short, with 23 bases between. The germline gives CDR1 LGHNA, CDR2 YNFKEQ. The CDR3 region is CASSQDLILRGMGDGYTF. The CDR3 DNA reads as TGTGCCAGCAGCCAAGATCTCATCCTTAGGGGGATGGGGGATGGCTACACCTTC.

This clonotype was seen a handful of times. Given a much more abundant clone one base away, this may be a read error. The chain couples TRBV11-3 to TRBJ2-2; D is perhaps TRBD2 (5 bases). The germline V gene has CDR1 SGHNT and CDR2 YENEEA. The CDR3 is 16 amino acids. CDR3 residues: CASSLVGDPNTGEPFF. CDR3 in DNA: TGTGCCAGCAGCTTAGTCGGGGATCCGAACACCGGGGAGCCGTTTTTT.

In its sample, this clonotype was seen many times. The V gene is TRBV2, the J gene TRBJ2-7, with TRBD2 matching over 8 bases. This CDR3 has 15 amino acids. V shed 5 bases and J 0 bases; nucleotides not matched to a gene: 6. Germline values: CDR1 SNHLY, CDR2 FYNNEI. The DNA of the CDR3 is TGTGCCAGCAGTCCCTTCGGGGGGGCCTCCTACGAGCAGTACTTC. Its translation: CASSPFGGASYEQYF.

A single count supports this clonotype. A clone one base away is much larger, so this may be a read error. V and J are TRBV20-1 and TRBJ1-1, with D possibly TRBD1 on 5 matching bases. The CDR3 has 15 residues. Germline V CDR1 and CDR2: DFQATT, SNEGSKA (reference sequence). This CDR3 is CSAARVGGTNIEAFF. CDR3 nucleotide sequence: TGCAGTGCTGCTCGCGTGGGAGGGACGAACATTGAAGCTTTCTTT.

This clonotype was observed at least ten times. The rearrangement uses TRBV19 and TRBJ2-3; D unresolved. The length of the CDR3 is 12 residues. Per the germline V gene, CDR1 is LNHDA and CDR2 is SQIVND (reference sequence). Trimming cost V 5 bases and J 1 base, with 4 bases left between them. The CDR3 region is CASSVRTDTQYF. DNA of the CDR3: TGTGCCAGTAGTGTTCGCACAGATACGCAGTATTTT.

As to this clonotype: The junction departs from the called germline gene at one end, perhaps through a read error. The chain joins TRBV20-1 to TRBJ2-1; no clear D. The germline CDR1 and CDR2 sequences are DFQATT and SNEGSKA (reference sequence). The CDR3 spans 14 residues. The CDR3 loop is CSARGPSTYTEQFF. CDR3 DNA sequence: TGCAGTGCTAGGGGTCCGTCAACCTACACTGAGCAGTTCTTC.

In its sample, this clonotype was seen many times. The chain recombines TRBV9 with TRBJ2-3; 13 positions match TRBD2. CDR1 is SGDLS and CDR2 is YYNGEE in the germline V gene. The junction had 9 bases not matched to a gene; V was cut back by 4 bases and J by 4 bases. This CDR3 comprises 17 residues. CDR3 nucleotides: TGTGCCAGCAGCCCCCCTGGGACTAGCGGGGCCCCAGATACGCAGTATTTT. Its protein product is CASSPPGTSGAPDTQYF.

This clonotype came up a few times. This chain links TRBV4-1 with TRBJ2-3; 9 nucleotides align to TRBD2. Germline V lookup: CDR1 MGHRA, CDR2 YSYEKL. The CDR3 consists of 17 residues. Unmatched junction bases numbered 15, after V lost 5 bases and J lost 6 bases. CDR3 sequence reads: CASSTLFGGGAGDTQYF. The CDR3 bases are TGCGCCAGCAGCACCCTTTTTGGCGGGGGGGCCGGGGATACGCAGTATTTT.

About this clonotype itself: The junction does not match germline at one end; this may be a read error. The chain has TRBV6-6 and TRBJ2-2; TRBD1 agrees at 9 bases. This CDR3 has 16 residues. Germline assignment: CDR1 MNHNY and CDR2 SVGAGI (reference sequence). The CDR3 protein is CASSHSRTGATGELFF. For the CDR3, the DNA is TGTGCCAGCAGTCACTCGAGGACAGGGGCCACCGGGGAGCTGTTTTTT.

The chain combines TRBV7-2 with TRBJ1-4; the D is unclear. The CDR3 has 9 residues. Germline CDR1 SGHTA, CDR2 FQGNSA. V dropped 4 bases and J dropped 13 bases, with 4 bases sitting between them. The CDR3, as DNA: TGTGCCAGCAGCTCAGGACTGTTTTTT. Amino acids: CASSSGLFF.

This clonotype appeared many times. This chain links TRBV11-3 with TRBJ2-1, with TRBD2 identical over 9 bases. There are 14 residues in the CDR3. In germline, CDR1 is SGHNT, CDR2 YENEEA. Trimming took 3 bases from V and 9 from J; bases not matched to a gene: 6. The CDR3 DNA reads TGTGCCAGCAGCTTGGGCGGGGGGGCTGGTGAGCAGTTCTTC. This translates into CASSLGGGAGEQFF.

This clonotype has a handful of counts. A much larger clone sits a single nucleotide away, making a read error possible. The chain employs TRBV11-2 and TRBJ2-3; the D is unclear. The CDR3 sequence is 13 residues long. Per the germline V gene, CDR1 is SGHAT and CDR2 is FQNNGV. The CDR3 region has the DNA TGTGCCAGCTGTAGGGAAAGCACAGCTACGCAGTATTTT. Translated, it gives CASCRESTATQYF.

This clonotype was seen ten or more times. The chain joins TRBV25-1 to TRBJ1-2; D not certain. V lost 4 bases, J lost 10 bases, and 10 bases lay in between. Germline-derived CDR1 and CDR2 are MGHDK and SYGVNS. The CDR3 has 11 residues. CDR3 bases: TGTGCCAGCAGTGCTCGTGAGGTCTACACCTTC. Translation gives CASSAREVYTF.

At least ten counts were recorded for this clonotype. V gene TRBV2 combines with J gene TRBJ2-1, with 11 bases fitting TRBD2. V dropped 7 bases and J dropped 4; count of bases not matched to a gene: 3. The germline V gene encodes CDR1 SNHLY and CDR2 FYNNEI. CDR3 length: 14 residues. As DNA, the CDR3 is TGTGCCAGCAAGGGACTAGCGGCATACAATGAGCAGTTCTTC. As protein: CASKGLAAYNEQFF.

This clonotype appeared a few times. The chain links TRBV2 to TRBJ1-1, with TRBD1 as a possible D gene (6 bases). Germline-derived CDR1 and CDR2 are SNHLY and FYNNEI. The germline V and J ends were trimmed by 9 bases and 11 bases, with 13 bases remaining between them. The CDR3 spans 10 residues. CDR3 protein: CARQGRFAFF. The DNA of the CDR3 is TGTGCCAGACAGGGTCGTTTTGCTTTCTTT. Complete variable domain (other parts from reference TRBV2 and TRBJ1-1): EPEVTQTPSHQVTQMGQEVILRCVPISNHLYFYWYRQILGQKVEFLVSFYNNEISEKSEIFDDQFSVERPDGSNFTLKIRSTKLEDSAMYFCARQGRFAFFGQGTRLTVV.

Ten or more counts support this clonotype. The genes are TRBV20-1 and TRBJ2-5, with a weak D call TRBD2 (6 bases). V lost 3 bases to trimming and J lost 4 bases, with 18 bases between them. CDR1 is DFQATT and CDR2 is SNEGSKA in the germline V gene (reference sequence). The CDR3 sequence is 15 residues long. CDR3 amino acids: CSARAMEGSPETQYF. CDR3 DNA: TGCAGTGCTAGGGCCATGGAGGGCTCCCCAGAGACCCAGTACTTC.

This clonotype was observed many times. Here the CDR3 reads CASSTNSWGPGDEQYF. In nucleotides, the CDR3 is TGTGCCAGCAGCACTAATAGTTGGGGGCCAGGCGACGAGCAGTACTTC. The rearrangement links TRBV7-9 to TRBJ2-7, with a tentative D call TRBD1 (6 bases). Germline V gene lookup returns CDR1 SEHNR and CDR2 FQNEAQ (reference sequence). The CDR3 is 16 amino acids. The V end lost 5 bases, the J end lost 5 bases, and 22 bases lay between the germline ends.

This clonotype was recorded only once. The V and J genes are TRBV7-3 and TRBJ2-5; TRBD2 is a possible D gene (5 bases). CDR1 SGHTA and CDR2 FQGTGA come from the germline V gene. The CDR3 is 15 residues long. V was clipped by 0 bases and J by 5 bases, with 13 bases between them. CDR3 in DNA: TGTGCCAGCAGCTTAACCGGGCTCAGCGGTGAGACCCAGTACTTC. It is translated as CASSLTGLSGETQYF.

This chain uses TRBV7-3 with TRBJ2-3; D not certain. The CDR3 runs to 13 residues. Germline lookup yields CDR1 SGHTA and CDR2 FQGTGA. The V end lost 5 bases, the J end lost 7 bases, and 13 bases lay between the germline ends. The CDR3 nucleotides read TGTGCCAGCAGCCTTAAGTGGGCCAATACGCAGTATTTT. It yields the protein CASSLKWANTQYF.

To note about this clonotype: Relative to the germline gene, one junction end is altered; a read error may explain this. The chain recombines TRBV6-5 with TRBJ2-7; 8 bases align to TRBD1. The germline V gene encodes CDR1 MNHEY and CDR2 SVGAGI. CDR3 size: 14 residues. The CDR3 nucleotides are TGTGCCAGCAGTCACTCGGGACAGGCCTACGAGCAGTACTTC. Its protein product is CASSHSGQAYEQYF.

This clonotype was seen more than once but under ten times. CDR3: CASSRDFTEAFF. Here the CDR3 DNA reads TGTGCCAGCAGCCGGGACTTCACTGAAGCTTTCTTT. This chain joins TRBV14 and TRBJ1-1, with a possible D match to TRBD1 (5 bases). Germline V CDR1 and CDR2: SGHDN, FVKESK. The CDR3 sequence is 12 residues long. V was clipped by 4 bases and J by 4 bases, with 7 bases between them.

This clonotype came up many times. This chain joins TRBV11-1 and TRBJ2-3; D is ambiguous. Trimming stripped 6 bases from V and 4 bases from J, with 14 bases between. The CDR3 covers 14 residues. Germline values: CDR1 SGHAT, CDR2 FQDESV (reference sequence). The CDR3 reads CASSAISGADTQYF. The CDR3 DNA follows: TGTGCCAGCAGTGCCATCAGTGGCGCAGATACGCAGTATTTT.

This clonotype was recorded at least ten times. The J gene is TRBJ2-7, the V gene TRBV6-1; unclear D gene. The CDR3 has 14 residues. Germline V gene data show CDR1 as MNHNS and CDR2 as SASEGT. V lost 3 bases to trimming and J lost 1 base, with 10 bases between them. The CDR3 reads CASSDGFASYEQYF. The CDR3 DNA is TGTGCCAGCAGTGATGGGTTTGCATCCTACGAGCAGTACTTC.